This TCR beta chain was sequenced for a study of post-analysis software for immune sequencing data. Study-wide background: The disease courses covered relapsing-remitting, secondary progressive and progressive-relapsing multiple sclerosis. Study conclusions and caveats: Strong co-clustering by F measure was seen for same-batch samples. In patients, roughly five TRBV segments were more frequent than in controls, with TRBV5-6, TRBV5-1 and TRBV20-1 among them. For normalized Chao1 diversity, multiple sclerosis patients scored significantly lower than controls did.

This clonotype was seen repeatedly, ten times or more. Its antigen is still unknown. Researchers reported that TCR beta cDNA libraries carried unique molecular identifiers. The authors obtained roughly 0.5 million cDNA molecules from approximately 1 to 10 million T cells. One entry per CDR3 protein results from TCRdb running MiXCR on the PCR reads. The table shows approximately 260,000 distinct CDR3 sequences, with 36% occurring only once. Germline CDR1 SGHRS, CDR2 YFSETQ. Trimming left V 1 base short and J 3 bases short, with 13 bases between. The CDR3 runs to 15 residues. Specimen: blood. The chain employs TRBV5-1 and TRBJ1-2, with D possibly being TRBD1 (5 bases). The clonotype was recovered from a girl under 18 with multiple sclerosis. In nucleotides, the CDR3 is TGCGCCAGCAGCTTGAGTCCGTCGACAGACTATGGCTACACCTTC. It yields the protein CASSLSPSTDYGYTF.